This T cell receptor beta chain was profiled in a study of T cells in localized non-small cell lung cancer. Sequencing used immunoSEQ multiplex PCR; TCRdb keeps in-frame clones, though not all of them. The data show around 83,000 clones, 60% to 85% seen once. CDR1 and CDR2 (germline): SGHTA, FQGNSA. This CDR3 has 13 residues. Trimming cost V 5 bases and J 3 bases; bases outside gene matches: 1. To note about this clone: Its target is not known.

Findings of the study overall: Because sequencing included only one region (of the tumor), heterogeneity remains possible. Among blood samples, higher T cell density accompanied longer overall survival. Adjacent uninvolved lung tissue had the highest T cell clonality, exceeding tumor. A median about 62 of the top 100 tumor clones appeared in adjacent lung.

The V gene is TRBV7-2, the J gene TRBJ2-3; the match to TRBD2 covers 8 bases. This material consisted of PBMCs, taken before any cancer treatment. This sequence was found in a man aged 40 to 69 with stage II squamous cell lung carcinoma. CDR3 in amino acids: CASSQRGTDTQYF. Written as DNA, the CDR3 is TGTGCCAGCAGCCAGCGGGGGACAGATACGCAGTATTTT.